What follows are 7 T cell receptor beta chains derived from one specimen sequenced in a study of cytomegalovirus exposure and HLA in healthy donors. The PCR was carried out with 60 Vbeta primers and 13 Jbeta primers. Clones were read by immunoSEQ multiplex PCR, and TCRdb kept only the in-frame ones, dropping some. Here the sample spans around 300,000 clones, more than 55% being singletons. The specimen was PBMCs. Receptors were obtained from a female donor in good health and CMV-seronegative.

The V gene is TRBV10-1, the J gene TRBJ1-1; D call uncertain. The V end lost 6 bases, the J end lost 4 bases, and 9 bases lay between the germline ends. CDR3 length equals 12 residues. Looked up from germline, CDR1 is WNHNN and CDR2 is SYGVQD (reference sequence). For the CDR3, the DNA is TGCGCCAGCAGGGGCCCCACCACTGAAGCTTTCTTT. It codes for CASRGPTTEAFF.

The chain employs TRBV16 and TRBJ1-3; tentatively, D is TRBD1 (5 bases). Trimming removed 4 bases from V and 4 bases from J, with 11 bases in between. The CDR3 extends over 14 amino acids. Germline V lookup: CDR1 KGHSY, CDR2 FQNENV. CDR3 sequence reads: CASSPGVPGNTIYF. The CDR3 bases are TGTGCCAGCAGCCCGGGGGTCCCCGGAAACACCATATATTTT.

There are a few counts of this clone. This chain's CDR3 is CARGRGLAGGIMVHEQYF. DNA for the CDR3: TGTGCCAGGGGTCGGGGACTAGCGGGAGGGATAATGGTCCACGAGCAGTACTTC. V and J are TRBV2 and TRBJ2-7; 16 nucleotides match TRBD2. V lost 9 bases, J lost 5 bases, and 16 bases stayed unmatched. CDR3 length equals 18 residues. The germline V gene has CDR1 SNHLY and CDR2 FYNNEI. The full variable domain, its missing parts supplied by reference TRBV2 and TRBJ2-7, is EPEVTQTPSHQVTQMGQEVILRCVPISNHLYFYWYRQILGQKVEFLVSFYNNEISEKSEIFDDQFSVERPDGSNFTLKIRSTKLEDSAMYFCARGRGLAGGIMVHEQYFGPGTRLTVT.

This chain joins TRBV10-1 and TRBJ2-3, with a weak D call TRBD2 (6 bases). In germline, CDR1 is WNHNN, CDR2 SYGVQD (reference sequence). V was pared by 6 bases and J by 4 bases, with 17 bases between. The CDR3 is 15 residues long. DNA of the CDR3: TGCGCCAGCAGCCCCCCTGGCGGGACCGCAGATACGCAGTATTTT. Amino acid sequence: CASSPPGGTADTQYF.

The rearrangement links TRBV7-9 to TRBJ2-7, with a possible D match to TRBD1 (7 bases). CDR3 length: 14 amino acids. Germline V gene data show CDR1 as SEHNR and CDR2 as FQNEAQ (reference sequence). With 4 bases removed from V and 5 bases from J, the gap between germline ends came to 15 bases. CDR3 residues: CASSSRQGGDEQYF. The CDR3 region has the DNA TGTGCCAGCAGCTCCCGACAGGGAGGCGACGAGCAGTACTTC.

This clone occurred a few times. The chain recombines TRBV6-5 with TRBJ1-6; the D gene is possibly TRBD1 (5 bases). CDR1 is MNHEY and CDR2 is SVGAGI in the germline V gene. The CDR3 sequence is 16 residues long. The V and J ends lost 2 bases and 5 bases respectively, with 13 bases between them. The CDR3 nucleotides read TGTGCCAGCAGTTACGAGGAGGGACTAAATAATTCACCCCTCCACTTT. This codes for CASSYEEGLNNSPLHF.

The V call is TRBV11-2, the J call TRBJ1-2; TRBD1 might be the D (5 bases). Per the germline V gene, CDR1 is SGHAT and CDR2 is FQNNGV. The length of the CDR3 is 13 residues. V dropped 1 base and J dropped 4 bases, with 7 bases sitting between them. The CDR3 loop reads CASSLGQSYGYTF. In DNA, the CDR3 is TGTGCCAGCAGCTTAGGACAGTCCTATGGCTACACCTTC.